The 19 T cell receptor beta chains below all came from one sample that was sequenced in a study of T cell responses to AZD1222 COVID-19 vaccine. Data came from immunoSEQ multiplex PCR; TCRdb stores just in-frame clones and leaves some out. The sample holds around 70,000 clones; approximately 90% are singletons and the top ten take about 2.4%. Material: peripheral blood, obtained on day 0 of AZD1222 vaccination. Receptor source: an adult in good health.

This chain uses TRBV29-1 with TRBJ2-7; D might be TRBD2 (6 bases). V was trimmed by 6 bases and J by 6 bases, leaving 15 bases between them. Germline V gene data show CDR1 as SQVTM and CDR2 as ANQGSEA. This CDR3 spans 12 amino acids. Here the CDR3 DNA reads TGCAGCGTATCGGGCCCAGCGGGCGAGCAGTACTTC. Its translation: CSVSGPAGEQYF.

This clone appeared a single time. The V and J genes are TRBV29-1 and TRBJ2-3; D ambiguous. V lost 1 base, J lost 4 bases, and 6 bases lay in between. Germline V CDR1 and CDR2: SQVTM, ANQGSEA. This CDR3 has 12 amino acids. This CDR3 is CSVEVNSDTQYF. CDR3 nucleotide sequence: TGCAGCGTTGAAGTGAACTCAGATACGCAGTATTTT.

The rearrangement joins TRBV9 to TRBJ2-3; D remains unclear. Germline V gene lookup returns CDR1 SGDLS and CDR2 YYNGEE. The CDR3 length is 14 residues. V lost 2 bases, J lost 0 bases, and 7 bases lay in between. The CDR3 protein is CASSVYSSTDTQYF. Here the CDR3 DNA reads TGTGCCAGCAGCGTCTACAGTAGCACAGATACGCAGTATTTT.

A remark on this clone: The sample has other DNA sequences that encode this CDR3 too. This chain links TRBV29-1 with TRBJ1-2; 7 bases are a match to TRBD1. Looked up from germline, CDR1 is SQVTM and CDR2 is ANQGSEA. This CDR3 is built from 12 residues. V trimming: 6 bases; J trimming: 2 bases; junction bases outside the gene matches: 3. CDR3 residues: CSVTGTNYGYTF. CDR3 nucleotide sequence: TGCAGCGTGACAGGGACAAACTATGGCTACACCTTC.

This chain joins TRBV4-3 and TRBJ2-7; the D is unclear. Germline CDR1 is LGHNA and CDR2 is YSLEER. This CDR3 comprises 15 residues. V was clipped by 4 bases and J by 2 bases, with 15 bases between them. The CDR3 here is CASSRTNQVPYEQYF. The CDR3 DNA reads TGCGCCAGCAGCCGAACTAATCAGGTTCCCTACGAGCAGTACTTC.

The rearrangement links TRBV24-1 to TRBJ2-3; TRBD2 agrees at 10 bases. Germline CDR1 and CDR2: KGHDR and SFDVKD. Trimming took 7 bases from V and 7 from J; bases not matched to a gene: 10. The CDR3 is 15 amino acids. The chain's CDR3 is CATRAIAGGLNTQYF. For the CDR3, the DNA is TGTGCCACCAGAGCCATAGCGGGGGGCCTGAATACGCAGTATTTT.

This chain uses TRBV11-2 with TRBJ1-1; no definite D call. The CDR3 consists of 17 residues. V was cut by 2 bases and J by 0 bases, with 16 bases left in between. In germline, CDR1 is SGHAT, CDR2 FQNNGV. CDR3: CASSLLAAGYMNTEAFF. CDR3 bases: TGTGCCAGCAGCTTACTTGCCGCCGGATACATGAACACTGAAGCTTTCTTT.

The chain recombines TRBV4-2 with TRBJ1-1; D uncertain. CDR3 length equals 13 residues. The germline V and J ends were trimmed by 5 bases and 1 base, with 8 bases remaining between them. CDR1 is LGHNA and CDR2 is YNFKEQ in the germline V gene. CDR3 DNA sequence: TGTGCCAGCAGCGCCGGAGGGAACACTGAAGCTTTCTTT. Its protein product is CASSAGGNTEAFF.

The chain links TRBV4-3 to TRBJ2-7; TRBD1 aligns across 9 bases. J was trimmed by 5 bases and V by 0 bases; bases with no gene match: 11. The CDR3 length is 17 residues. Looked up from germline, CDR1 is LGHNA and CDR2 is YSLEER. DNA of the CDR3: TGCGCCAGCAGCCAAGACCTCCTAGGGGACAGGGCTCACGAGCAGTACTTC. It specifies CASSQDLLGDRAHEQYF.

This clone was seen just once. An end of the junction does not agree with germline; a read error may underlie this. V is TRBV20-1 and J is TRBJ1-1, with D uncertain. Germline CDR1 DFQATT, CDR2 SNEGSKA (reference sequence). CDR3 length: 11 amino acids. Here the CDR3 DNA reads TGCAGTGCTGTAGAGGGTGACTCCCCGAGATTT. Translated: CSAVEGDSPRF.

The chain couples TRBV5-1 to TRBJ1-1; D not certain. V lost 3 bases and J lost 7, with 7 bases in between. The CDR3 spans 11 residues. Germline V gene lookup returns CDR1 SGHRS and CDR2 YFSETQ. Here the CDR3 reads CASSSVSEAFF. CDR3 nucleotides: TGCGCCAGCAGCTCGGTCAGTGAAGCTTTCTTT.

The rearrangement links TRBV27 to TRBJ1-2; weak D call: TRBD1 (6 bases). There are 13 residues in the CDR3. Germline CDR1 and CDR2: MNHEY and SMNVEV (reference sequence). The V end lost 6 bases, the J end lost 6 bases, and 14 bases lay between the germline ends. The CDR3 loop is CASSSGGGDGYTF. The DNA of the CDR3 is TGTGCCAGCAGCTCGGGGGGGGGCGATGGCTACACCTTC.

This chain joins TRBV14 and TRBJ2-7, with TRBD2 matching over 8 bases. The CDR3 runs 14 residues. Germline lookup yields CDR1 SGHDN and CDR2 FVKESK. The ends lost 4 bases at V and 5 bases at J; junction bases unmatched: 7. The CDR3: CASSLLAGPDEQYF. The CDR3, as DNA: TGTGCCAGCAGCCTATTAGCGGGACCGGACGAGCAGTACTTC.

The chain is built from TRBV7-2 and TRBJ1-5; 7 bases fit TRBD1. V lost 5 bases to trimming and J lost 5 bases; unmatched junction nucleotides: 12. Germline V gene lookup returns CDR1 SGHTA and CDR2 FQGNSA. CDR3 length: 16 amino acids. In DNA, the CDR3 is TGTGCCAGCAGCACCTCAGGGGGGGGTCTTTATCAGCCCCAGCATTTT. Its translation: CASSTSGGGLYQPQHF.

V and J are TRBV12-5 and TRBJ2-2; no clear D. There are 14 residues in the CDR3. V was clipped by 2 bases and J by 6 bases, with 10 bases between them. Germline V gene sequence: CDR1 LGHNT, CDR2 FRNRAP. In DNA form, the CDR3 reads TGTGCTAGTGGTTTGACGGCTCCCTCCGGGGAGCTGTTTTTT. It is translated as CASGLTAPSGELFF.

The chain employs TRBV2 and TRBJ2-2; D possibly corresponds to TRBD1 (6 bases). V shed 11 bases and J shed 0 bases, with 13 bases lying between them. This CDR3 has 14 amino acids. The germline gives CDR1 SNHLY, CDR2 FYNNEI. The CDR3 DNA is TGTGCCGGAGCTACAGGGACGAACACCGGGGAGCTGTTTTTT. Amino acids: CAGATGTNTGELFF.

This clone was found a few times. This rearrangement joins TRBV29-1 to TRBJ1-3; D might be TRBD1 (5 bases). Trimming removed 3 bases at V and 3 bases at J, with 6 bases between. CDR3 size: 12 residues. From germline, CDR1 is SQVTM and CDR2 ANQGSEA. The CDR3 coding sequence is TGCAGCGTTGACGGGGGTGGAAACACCATATATTTT. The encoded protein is CSVDGGGNTIYF. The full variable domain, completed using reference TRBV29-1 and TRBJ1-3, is SAVISQKPSRDICQRGTSLTIQCQVDSQVTMMFWYRQQPGQSLTLIATANQGSEATYESGFVIDKFPISRPNLTFSTLTVSNMSPEDSSIYLCSVDGGGNTIYFGEGSWLTVV.

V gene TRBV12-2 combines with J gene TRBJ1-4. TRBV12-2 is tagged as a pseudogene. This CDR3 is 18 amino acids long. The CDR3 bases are TGTGCAAGTCGCTTTGATCGGGAATCCGGGGGGAAAAATGAAAAACTGTTTTTT. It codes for CASRFDRESGGKNEKLFF.

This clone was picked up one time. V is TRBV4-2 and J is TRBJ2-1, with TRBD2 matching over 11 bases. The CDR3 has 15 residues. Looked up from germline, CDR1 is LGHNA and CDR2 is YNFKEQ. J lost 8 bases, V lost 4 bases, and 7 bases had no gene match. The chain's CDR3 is CASSLSGRARDEQFF. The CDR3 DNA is TGTGCCAGCAGCCTTAGCGGGAGGGCCCGGGATGAGCAGTTCTTC.